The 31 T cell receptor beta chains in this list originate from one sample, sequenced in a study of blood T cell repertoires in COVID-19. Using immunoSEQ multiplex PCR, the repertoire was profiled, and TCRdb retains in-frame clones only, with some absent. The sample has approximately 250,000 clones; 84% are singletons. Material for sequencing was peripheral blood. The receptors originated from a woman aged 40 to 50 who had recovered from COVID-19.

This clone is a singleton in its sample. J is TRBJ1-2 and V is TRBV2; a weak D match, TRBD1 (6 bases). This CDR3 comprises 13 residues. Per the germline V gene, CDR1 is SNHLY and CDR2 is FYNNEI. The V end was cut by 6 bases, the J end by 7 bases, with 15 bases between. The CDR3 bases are TGTGCCAGCAGCCCGAGGGGGTACGGTGGCTACACCTTC. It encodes CASSPRGYGGYTF.

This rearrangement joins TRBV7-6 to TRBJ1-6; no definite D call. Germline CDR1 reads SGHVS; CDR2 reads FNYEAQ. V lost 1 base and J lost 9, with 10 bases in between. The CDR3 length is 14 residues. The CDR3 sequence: CASSLGGFGSPLHF. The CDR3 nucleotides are TGTGCCAGCAGCTTAGGAGGGTTTGGTTCACCCCTCCACTTT.

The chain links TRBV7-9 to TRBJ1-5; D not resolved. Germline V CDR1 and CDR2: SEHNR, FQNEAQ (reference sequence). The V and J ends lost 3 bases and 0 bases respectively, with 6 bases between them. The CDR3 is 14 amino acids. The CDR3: CASSFDNSNQPQHF. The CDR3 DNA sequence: TGTGCCAGCAGCTTCGACAATAGCAATCAGCCCCAGCATTTT.

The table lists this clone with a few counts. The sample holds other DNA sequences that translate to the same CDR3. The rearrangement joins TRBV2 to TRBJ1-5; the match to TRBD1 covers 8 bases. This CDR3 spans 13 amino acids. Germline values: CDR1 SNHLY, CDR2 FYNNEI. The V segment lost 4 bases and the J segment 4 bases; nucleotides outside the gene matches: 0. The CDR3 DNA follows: TGTGCCAGCAGTGGACAGGGGAATCAGCCCCAGCATTTT. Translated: CASSGQGNQPQHF.

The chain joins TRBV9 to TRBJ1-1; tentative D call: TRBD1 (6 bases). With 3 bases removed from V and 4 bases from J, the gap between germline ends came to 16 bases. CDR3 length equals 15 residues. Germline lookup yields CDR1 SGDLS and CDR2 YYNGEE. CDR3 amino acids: CASSAARGGGTEAFF. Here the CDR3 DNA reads TGTGCCAGCAGCGCTGCCCGGGGGGGCGGCACTGAAGCTTTCTTT. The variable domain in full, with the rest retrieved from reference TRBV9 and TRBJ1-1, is DSGVTQTPKHLITATGQRVTLRCSPRSGDLSVYWYQQSLDQGLQFLIQYYNGEERAKGNILERFSAQQFPDLHSELNLSSLELGDSALYFCASSAARGGGTEAFFGQGTRLTVV.

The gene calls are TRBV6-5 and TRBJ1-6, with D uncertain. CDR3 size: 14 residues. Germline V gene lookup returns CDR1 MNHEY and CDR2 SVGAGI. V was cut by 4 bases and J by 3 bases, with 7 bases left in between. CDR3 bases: TGTGCCAGCAGTTCACCCAGCTATAATTCACCCCTCCACTTT. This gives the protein CASSSPSYNSPLHF.

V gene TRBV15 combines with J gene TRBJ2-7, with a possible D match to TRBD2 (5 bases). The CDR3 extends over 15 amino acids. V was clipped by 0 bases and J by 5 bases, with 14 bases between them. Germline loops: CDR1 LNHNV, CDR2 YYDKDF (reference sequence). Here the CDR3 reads CATSRDLEGPNEQYF. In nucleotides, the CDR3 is TGTGCCACCAGCAGAGATCTTGAGGGCCCCAACGAGCAGTACTTC.

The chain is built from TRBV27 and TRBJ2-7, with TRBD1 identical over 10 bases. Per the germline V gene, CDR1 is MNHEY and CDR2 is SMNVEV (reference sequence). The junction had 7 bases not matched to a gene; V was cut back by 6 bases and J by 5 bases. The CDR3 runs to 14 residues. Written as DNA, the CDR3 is TGTGCCAGCAGCCCCAGAGGGACAGGGGACGAGCAGTACTTC. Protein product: CASSPRGTGDEQYF.

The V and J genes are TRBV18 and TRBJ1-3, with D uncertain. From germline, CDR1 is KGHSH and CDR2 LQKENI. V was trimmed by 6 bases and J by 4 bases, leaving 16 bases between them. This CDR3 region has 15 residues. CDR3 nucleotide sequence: TGTGCCAGCTCCCCAGCGCCCACGGGGGGAAACACCATATATTTT. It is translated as CASSPAPTGGNTIYF.

DNA for the CDR3: TGTGCCAGCAGCCAAGGGAGCACCGGGGAGCTGTTTTTT. This gives the protein CASSQGSTGELFF. This chain uses TRBV4-2 with TRBJ2-2; the D is unclear. Germline V CDR1 and CDR2: LGHNA, YNFKEQ. This CDR3 has 13 residues. The V end lost 1 base, the J end lost 4 bases, and 4 bases lay between the germline ends.

In nucleotides, the CDR3 is TGTGCCAGCAGGGAGGCGAACACTGAAGCTTTCTTT. Translation: CASREANTEAFF. V is TRBV27 and J is TRBJ1-1; D gene unclear. The CDR3 contains 12 residues. The germline CDR1 and CDR2 sequences are MNHEY and SMNVEV (reference sequence). V lost 6 bases and J 1 base, leaving 6 bases between the germline ends.

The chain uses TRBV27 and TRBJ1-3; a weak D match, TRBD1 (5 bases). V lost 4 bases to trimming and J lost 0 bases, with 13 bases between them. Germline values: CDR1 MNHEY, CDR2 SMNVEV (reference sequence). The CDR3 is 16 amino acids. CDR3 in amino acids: CASSWGLPSSGNTIYF. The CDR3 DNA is TGTGCCAGCAGTTGGGGCCTCCCTAGCTCTGGAAACACCATATATTTT.

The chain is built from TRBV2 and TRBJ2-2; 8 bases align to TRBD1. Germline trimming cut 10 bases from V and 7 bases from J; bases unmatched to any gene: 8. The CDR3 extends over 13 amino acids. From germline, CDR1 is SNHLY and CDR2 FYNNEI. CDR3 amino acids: CATRQGWSGELFF. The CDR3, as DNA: TGTGCCACCCGACAGGGGTGGAGCGGGGAGCTGTTTTTT.

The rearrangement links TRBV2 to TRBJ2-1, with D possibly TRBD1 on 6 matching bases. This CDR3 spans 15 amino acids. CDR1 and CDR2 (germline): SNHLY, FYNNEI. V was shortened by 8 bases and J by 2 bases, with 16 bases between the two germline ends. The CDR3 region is CASRKGRDTYNEQFF. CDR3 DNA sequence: TGTGCCAGCCGGAAGGGCAGGGACACCTACAATGAGCAGTTCTTC.

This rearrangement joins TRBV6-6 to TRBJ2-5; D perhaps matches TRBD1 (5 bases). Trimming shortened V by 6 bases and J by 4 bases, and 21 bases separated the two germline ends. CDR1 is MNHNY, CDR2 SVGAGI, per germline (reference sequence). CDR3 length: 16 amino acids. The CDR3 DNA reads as TGTGCCAGCAGCCCCCGTGTGGTGGGGCTGGGAGAGACCCAGTACTTC. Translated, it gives CASSPRVVGLGETQYF.

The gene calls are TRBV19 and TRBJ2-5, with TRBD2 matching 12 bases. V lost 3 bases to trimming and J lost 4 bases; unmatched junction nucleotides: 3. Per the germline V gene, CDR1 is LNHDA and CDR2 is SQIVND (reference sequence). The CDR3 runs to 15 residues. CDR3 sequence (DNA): TGTGCCAGTAGTATCCTAGCGGGGGGGCCAGAGACCCAGTACTTC. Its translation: CASSILAGGPETQYF.

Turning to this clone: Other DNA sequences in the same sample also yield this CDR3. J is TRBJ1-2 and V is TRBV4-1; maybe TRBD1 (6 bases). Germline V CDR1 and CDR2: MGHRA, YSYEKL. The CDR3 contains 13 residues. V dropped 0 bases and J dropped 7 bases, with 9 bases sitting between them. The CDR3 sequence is CASSQEQGGGYTF. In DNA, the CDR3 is TGCGCCAGCAGCCAAGAACAGGGCGGTGGCTACACCTTC.

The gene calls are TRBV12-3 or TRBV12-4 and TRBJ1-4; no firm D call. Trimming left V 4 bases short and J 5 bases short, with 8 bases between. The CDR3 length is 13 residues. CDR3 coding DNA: TGTGCCAGCAGTTCCCCAGAAAATGAAAAACTGTTTTTT. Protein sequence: CASSSPENEKLFF.

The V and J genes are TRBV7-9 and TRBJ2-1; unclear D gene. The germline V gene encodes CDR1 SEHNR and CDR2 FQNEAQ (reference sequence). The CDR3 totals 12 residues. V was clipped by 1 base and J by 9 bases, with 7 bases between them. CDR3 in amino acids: CASSLVGSEQFF. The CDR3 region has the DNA TGTGCCAGCAGCTTAGTTGGCAGTGAGCAGTTCTTC.

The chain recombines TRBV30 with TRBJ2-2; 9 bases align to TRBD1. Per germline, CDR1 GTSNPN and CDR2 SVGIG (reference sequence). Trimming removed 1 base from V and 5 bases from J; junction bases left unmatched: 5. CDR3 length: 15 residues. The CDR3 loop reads CAWSATGGRTGELFF. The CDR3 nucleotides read TGTGCCTGGAGTGCGACAGGGGGTCGTACCGGGGAGCTGTTTTTT.

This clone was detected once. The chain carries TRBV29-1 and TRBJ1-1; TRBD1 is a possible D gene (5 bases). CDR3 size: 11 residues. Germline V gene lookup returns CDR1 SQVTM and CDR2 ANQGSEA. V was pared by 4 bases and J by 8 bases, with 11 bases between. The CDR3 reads CSVGEGVEAFF. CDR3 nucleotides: TGCAGCGTTGGTGAAGGGGTCGAAGCTTTCTTT.

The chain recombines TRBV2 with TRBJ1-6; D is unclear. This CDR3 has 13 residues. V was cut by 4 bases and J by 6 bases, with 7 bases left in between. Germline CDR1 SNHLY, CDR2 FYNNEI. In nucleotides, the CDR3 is TGTGCCAGCAGTGGTATCTCTAATTCACCCCTCCACTTT. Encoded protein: CASSGISNSPLHF. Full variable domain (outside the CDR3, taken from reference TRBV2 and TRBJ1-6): EPEVTQTPSHQVTQMGQEVILRCVPISNHLYFYWYRQILGQKVEFLVSFYNNEISEKSEIFDDQFSVERPDGSNFTLKIRSTKLEDSAMYFCASSGISNSPLHFGNGTRLTVT.

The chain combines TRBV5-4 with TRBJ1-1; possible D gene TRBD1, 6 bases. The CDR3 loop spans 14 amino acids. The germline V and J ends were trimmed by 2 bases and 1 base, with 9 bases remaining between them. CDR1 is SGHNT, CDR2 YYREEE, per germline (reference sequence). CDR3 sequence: CASSFTGTNTEAFF. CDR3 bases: TGTGCCAGCAGCTTCACAGGGACGAACACTGAAGCTTTCTTT.

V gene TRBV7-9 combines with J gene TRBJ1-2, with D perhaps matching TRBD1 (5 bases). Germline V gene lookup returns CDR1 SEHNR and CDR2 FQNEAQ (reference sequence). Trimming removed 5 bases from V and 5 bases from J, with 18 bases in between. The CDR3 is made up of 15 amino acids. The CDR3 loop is CASSENPRVEYGYTF. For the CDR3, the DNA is TGTGCCAGCAGCGAAAACCCCAGGGTGGAATATGGCTACACCTTC.

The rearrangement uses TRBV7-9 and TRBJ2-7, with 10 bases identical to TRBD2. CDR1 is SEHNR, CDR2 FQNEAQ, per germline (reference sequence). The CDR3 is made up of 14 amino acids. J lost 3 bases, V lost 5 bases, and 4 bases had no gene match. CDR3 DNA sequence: TGTGCCAGCAGCGCCTCTAGCGGGGGCTACGAGCAGTACTTC. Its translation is CASSASSGGYEQYF. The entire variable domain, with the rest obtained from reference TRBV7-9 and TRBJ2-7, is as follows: DTGVSQNPRHKITKRGQNVTFRCDPISEHNRLYWYRQTLGQGPEFLTYFQNEAQLEKSRLLSDRFSAERPKGSFSTLEIQRTEQGDSAMYLCASSASSGGYEQYFGPGTRLTVT.

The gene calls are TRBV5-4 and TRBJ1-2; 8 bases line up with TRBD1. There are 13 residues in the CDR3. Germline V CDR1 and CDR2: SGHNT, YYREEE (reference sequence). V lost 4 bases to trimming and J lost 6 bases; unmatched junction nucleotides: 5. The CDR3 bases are TGTGCCAGCAGCCGGACAGGGTCTCATGGCTACACCTTC. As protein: CASSRTGSHGYTF.

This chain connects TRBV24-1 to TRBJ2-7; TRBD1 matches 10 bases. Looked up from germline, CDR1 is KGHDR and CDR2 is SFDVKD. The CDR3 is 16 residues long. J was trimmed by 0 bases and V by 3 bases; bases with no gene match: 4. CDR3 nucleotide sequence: TGTGCCACCAGTGATACGACAGGGGGCAGCTCCTACGAGCAGTACTTC. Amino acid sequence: CATSDTTGGSSYEQYF.

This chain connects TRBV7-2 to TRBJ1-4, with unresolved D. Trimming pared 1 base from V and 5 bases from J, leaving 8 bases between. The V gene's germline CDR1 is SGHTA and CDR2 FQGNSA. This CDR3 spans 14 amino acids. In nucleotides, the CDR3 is TGTGCCAGCAGCTTAGACTTCGGGAATGAAAAACTGTTTTTT. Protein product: CASSLDFGNEKLFF.

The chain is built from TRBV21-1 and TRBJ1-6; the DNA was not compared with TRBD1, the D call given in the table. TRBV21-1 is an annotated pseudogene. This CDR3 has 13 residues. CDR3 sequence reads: CASNTRVGSPLHF. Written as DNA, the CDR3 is TGTGCCAGCAACACCAGGGTCGGCTCACCCCTCCACTTT.

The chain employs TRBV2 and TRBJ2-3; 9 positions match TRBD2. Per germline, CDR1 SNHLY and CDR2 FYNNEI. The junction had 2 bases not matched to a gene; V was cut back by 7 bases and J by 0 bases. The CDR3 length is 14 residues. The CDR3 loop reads CASKLAGSTDTQYF. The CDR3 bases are TGTGCCAGCAAGCTAGCGGGGAGCACAGATACGCAGTATTTT.

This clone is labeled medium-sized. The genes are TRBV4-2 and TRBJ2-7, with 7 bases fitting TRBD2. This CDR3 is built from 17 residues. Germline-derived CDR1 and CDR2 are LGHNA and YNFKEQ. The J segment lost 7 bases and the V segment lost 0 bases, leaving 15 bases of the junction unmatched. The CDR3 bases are TGTGCCAGCAGCCAAGATGGAGGCGGGACTACCTCACATGAGCAGTACTTC. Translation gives CASSQDGGGTTSHEQYF.